The next 25 T cell receptor beta chains were all read from a single sample in a study of post-analysis software for immune sequencing data. General study findings and limits: Controls had lower frequencies than patients of four or five TRBV segments, which included TRBV5-6, TRBV5-1 and TRBV20-1.

The authors incorporated unique molecular identifiers into the TCR beta cDNA libraries. Using its own MiXCR run on the PCR reads, TCRdb lists one record per CDR3 protein. The data show approximately 180,000 distinct CDR3 sequences, approximately 31% seen once. Their target antigens are unknown. Sequenced sample: blood. These receptors came from a girl aged 10-17 years with multiple sclerosis.

The gene calls are TRBV12-3 or TRBV12-4 and TRBJ1-1, with 7 nucleotides matching TRBD1. The CDR3 runs to 14 residues. V dropped 4 bases and J dropped 9; count of bases not matched to a gene: 11. The CDR3 reads CASSSPASTGKAFF. The CDR3 nucleotides read TGTGCCAGCAGTTCACCAGCCTCGACAGGGAAAGCTTTCTTT.

This chain links TRBV20-1 with TRBJ2-4; D is perhaps TRBD1 (6 bases). The CDR3 totals 16 residues. Germline assignment: CDR1 DFQATT and CDR2 SNEGSKA (reference sequence). V lost 0 bases, J lost 0 bases, and 12 bases lay in between. CDR3 coding DNA: TGCAGTGCTAGAGAAACAGGGACGGGAGCCAAAAACATTCAGTACTTC. Its translation: CSARETGTGAKNIQYF.

The chain has TRBV29-1 and TRBJ2-7; D remains unclear. Trimming took off 0 bases at V and 5 bases at J, with 5 bases between the two ends. Germline assignment: CDR1 SQVTM and CDR2 ANQGSEA. This CDR3 spans 11 amino acids. CDR3 in DNA: TGCAGCGTTGAAGAATCCCACGAGCAGTACTTC. It codes for CSVEESHEQYF.

CDR3 bases: TGTGCCAGCAGCCCGCGGGGGGGGATCCTCCTCGAGCAGTACTTC. Its protein product is CASSPRGGILLEQYF. The chain employs TRBV3-1 and TRBJ2-5; TRBD2 agrees at 9 bases. The J call could be wrong; TRBJ2-7 is a better fit for the DNA end. This CDR3 has 15 residues. Germline V gene sequence: CDR1 LGHDT, CDR2 YNNKEL (reference sequence).

Concerning this clonotype: Just one base apart from a much larger clone, this may be a read error. The CDR3 loop is CASSSRDRAHEQFF. The CDR3 nucleotides read TGTGCCAGCAGCTCCCGAGACAGGGCCCACGAGCAGTTCTTC. The chain is built from TRBV7-6 and TRBJ2-1; TRBD1 agrees at 7 bases. V trimming: 4 bases; J trimming: 10 bases; junction bases outside the gene matches: 10. The germline V gene has CDR1 SGHVS and CDR2 FNYEAQ. The CDR3 is made up of 14 amino acids.

The rearrangement links TRBV12-3 or TRBV12-4 to TRBJ1-6, with D perhaps TRBD1 (6 bases). V gave up 5 bases and J gave up 7 bases, with 12 bases separating them. This CDR3 is built from 14 residues. The CDR3 sequence is CASSRTVGNSPLHF. For the CDR3, the DNA is TGTGCCAGCAGTCGGACAGTTGGGAATTCACCCCTCCACTTT.

As regards this clonotype: Since a much larger clone is just one base distant, this may be a read error. This chain joins TRBV20-1 and TRBJ2-1, with D possibly matching TRBD1 (6 bases). CDR1 is DFQATT and CDR2 is SNEGSKA in the germline V gene (reference sequence). The CDR3 has 15 amino acids. The V end lost 4 bases, the J end lost 3 bases, and 16 bases lay between the germline ends. CDR3 bases: TGCAGTGCTAAAGCTCGGGGCAGGGGCTACAATGAGCAGTTCTTC. Translation: CSAKARGRGYNEQFF.

The chain has TRBV12-3 or TRBV12-4 and TRBJ1-1; possible D gene TRBD1, 5 bases. The V end was cut by 5 bases, the J end by 6 bases, with 16 bases between. This CDR3 is built from 14 residues. The CDR3 bases are TGTGCCAGCAGTCTCAATGGGGGATCCGCTGAAGCTTTCTTT. This translates into CASSLNGGSAEAFF.

V is TRBV10-3 and J is TRBJ1-2; D may be TRBD1 (6 bases). CDR1 ENHRY and CDR2 SYGVKD come from the germline V gene. V was shortened by 6 bases and J by 6 bases, with 23 bases between the two germline ends. This CDR3 is built from 16 residues. The CDR3 DNA follows: TGTGCCATCAGGCAAATAAACACAGGGTTGAACGATGGCTACACCTTC. It specifies CAIRQINTGLNDGYTF.

The sample holds a few counts of this clonotype. The genes are TRBV2 and TRBJ2-5; TRBD2 is a possible D gene (6 bases). V was trimmed by 10 bases and J by 2 bases, leaving 11 bases between them. This CDR3 region has 12 residues. Germline-derived CDR1 and CDR2 are SNHLY and FYNNEI. Here the CDR3 reads CATGTYQETQYF. CDR3 nucleotide sequence: TGTGCCACGGGGACTTATCAAGAGACCCAGTACTTC.

In this sample, this clonotype turned up many times. The chain carries TRBV28 and TRBJ2-1; 8 nucleotides agree with TRBD1. The V gene end was trimmed by 1 base and the J gene end by 7 bases; junction bases not matched to a gene: 12. CDR3 length: 17 residues. Germline CDR1 reads MDHEN; CDR2 reads SYDVKM. CDR3 DNA: TGTGCCAGCAGTTTATTGACTAACAGGGGGTTCGGGAATGAGCAGTTCTTC. Protein product: CASSLLTNRGFGNEQFF.

In its sample, this clonotype was seen many times. The DNA for the CDR3 is TGTGCCACCAGTGACCACACAGGGCGCGAGCAGTTCTTC. Translated, it gives CATSDHTGREQFF. This chain joins TRBV24-1 and TRBJ2-1; tentative D call: TRBD1 (6 bases). The germline V and J ends were trimmed by 4 bases and 10 bases, with 13 bases remaining between them. In germline, CDR1 is KGHDR, CDR2 SFDVKD. The CDR3 has 13 amino acids.

This clonotype was counted only a few times. The chain is built from TRBV12-3 or TRBV12-4 and TRBJ1-1, with D hard to call. Trimming pared 6 bases from V and 1 base from J, leaving 9 bases between. The CDR3 is 13 residues long. The chain's CDR3 is CASRVTSNTEAFF. CDR3 coding DNA: TGTGCCAGCAGGGTTACATCGAACACTGAAGCTTTCTTT.

This clonotype turned up a few times. The rearrangement joins TRBV18 to TRBJ2-7; TRBD1 aligns across 12 bases. J was trimmed by 4 bases and V by 6 bases; bases with no gene match: 4. The CDR3 length is 14 residues. Germline V gene sequence: CDR1 KGHSH, CDR2 LQKENI. The CDR3 here is CASSGTGGWYEQYF. CDR3 DNA: TGTGCCAGCTCGGGGACAGGGGGCTGGTACGAGCAGTACTTC.

The chain links TRBV4-2 to TRBJ2-4; D uncertain. Germline CDR1 LGHNA, CDR2 YNFKEQ. This CDR3 is 13 amino acids long. Trimming took 4 bases from V and 4 from J, leaving 8 bases between them. The CDR3 DNA reads TGTGCCAGCAGCCCCCCGATGAAAAACATTCAGTACTTC. It codes for CASSPPMKNIQYF.

The table lists this clonotype with many counts. This chain uses TRBV27 with TRBJ2-3, with D unresolved. The CDR3 spans 17 residues. Germline V gives CDR1 MNHEY, CDR2 SMNVEV (reference sequence). With 5 bases removed from V and 0 bases from J, the gap between germline ends came to 18 bases. The CDR3 DNA reads TGTGCCAGCAGTCCAACCCCGGACCGGGCTAGCACAGATACGCAGTATTTT. Translation: CASSPTPDRASTDTQYF.

This clonotype has a handful of counts. The chain recombines TRBV12-3 or TRBV12-4 with TRBJ1-2, with a tentative D call TRBD1 (5 bases). V was cut by 4 bases and J by 5 bases, with 14 bases left in between. This CDR3 has 14 amino acids. CDR3 nucleotides: TGTGCCAGCAGTTCAAGAGACAGTTCTTATGGCTACACCTTC. Translation gives CASSSRDSSYGYTF.

As for this clonotype: A much larger clone sits a single nucleotide away, making a read error possible. The gene calls are TRBV5-1 and TRBJ2-5, with D uncertain. From germline, CDR1 is SGHRS and CDR2 YFSETQ. This CDR3 is built from 12 residues. CDR3: CTSSLDRETQYF. CDR3 sequence (DNA): TGCACCAGCAGCTTGGACCGGGAGACCCAGTACTTC.

The genes are TRBV3-1 and TRBJ2-5; 7 bases align to TRBD2. The CDR3 extends over 16 amino acids. With V trimmed by 1 base and J by 2 bases, 7 bases remained unmatched. Per germline, CDR1 LGHDT and CDR2 YNNKEL (reference sequence). CDR3 sequence (DNA): TGTGCCAGCAGCCAAGGACGGGGGGTCATACAAGAGACCCAGTACTTC. It is translated as CASSQGRGVIQETQYF.

DNA for the CDR3: TGCAGCTGGGCAGGGAACGGAAACACCATATATTTT. Protein product: CSWAGNGNTIYF. The V and J genes are TRBV29-1 and TRBJ1-3, with a tentative D call TRBD1 (5 bases). With 8 bases removed from V and 4 bases from J, the gap between germline ends came to 12 bases. Germline loops: CDR1 SQVTM, CDR2 ANQGSEA. CDR3 size: 12 residues. The entire variable domain, with the rest obtained from reference TRBV29-1 and TRBJ1-3, is as follows: SAVISQKPSRDICQRGTSLTIQCQVDSQVTMMFWYRQQPGQSLTLIATANQGSEATYESGFVIDKFPISRPNLTFSTLTVSNMSPEDSSIYLCSWAGNGNTIYFGEGSWLTVV.

The chain couples TRBV21-1 to TRBJ1-1; the D call TRBD1 from the table was never checked on the DNA. TRBV21-1 is a pseudogene locus. The length of the CDR3 is 13 residues. CDR3 region: CASSTPFGGIAFF. The CDR3 nucleotides read TGTGCCAGCAGCACCCCTTTTGGGGGCATCGCTTTCTTT.

The chain carries TRBV20-1 and TRBJ2-7; D possibly corresponds to TRBD2 (5 bases). V was cut by 1 base and J by 0 bases, with 13 bases left in between. The CDR3 runs to 15 residues. Germline loops: CDR1 DFQATT, CDR2 SNEGSKA (reference sequence). CDR3 sequence (DNA): TGCAGTGCTAGAGTGTTACTAGAGCCCTCCTACGAGCAGTACTTC. Translated, it gives CSARVLLEPSYEQYF.

This clonotype was counted between two and nine times. The chain carries TRBV7-8 and TRBJ1-1; no definite D call. Germline loops: CDR1 SGHVS, CDR2 FQNEAQ. V was cut by 1 base and J by 7 bases, with 16 bases left in between. The CDR3 consists of 15 residues. The CDR3 loop reads CASSLDTIAWDEAFF. The CDR3 DNA sequence: TGTGCCAGCAGCTTAGATACGATCGCCTGGGATGAAGCTTTCTTT.

This chain connects TRBV15 to TRBJ2-1; 11 bases line up with TRBD2. The J call may be mistaken, given a closer DNA end match to TRBJ2-7. The germline CDR1 and CDR2 sequences are LNHNV and YYDKDF (reference sequence). This CDR3 comprises 17 residues. The CDR3 coding sequence is TGTGCCACCAGCATCCCGACTAGCGGGACCTCCTACAATGAGCAGTACTTC. Its translation: CATSIPTSGTSYNEQYF.

This clonotype was counted at least ten times. The rearrangement joins TRBV10-3 to TRBJ2-3, with D possibly TRBD1 on 5 matching bases. The CDR3 is made up of 16 amino acids. V was trimmed by 3 bases and J by 3 bases, leaving 16 bases between them. CDR1 and CDR2 from the germline V gene are ENHRY and SYGVKD. CDR3 in DNA: TGTGCCATCAGTGATATGGGGCTAATAGGGACAGATACGCAGTATTTT. It codes for CAISDMGLIGTDTQYF.